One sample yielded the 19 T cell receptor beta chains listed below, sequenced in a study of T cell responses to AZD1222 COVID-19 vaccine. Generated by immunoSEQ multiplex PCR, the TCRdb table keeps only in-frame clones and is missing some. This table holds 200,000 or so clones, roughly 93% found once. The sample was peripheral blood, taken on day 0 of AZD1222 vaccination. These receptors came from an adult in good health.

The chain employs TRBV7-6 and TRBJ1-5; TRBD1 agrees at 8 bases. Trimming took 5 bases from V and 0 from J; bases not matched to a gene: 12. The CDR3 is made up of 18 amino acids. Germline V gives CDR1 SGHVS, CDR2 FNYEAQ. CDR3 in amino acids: CASSATPTGAYSNQPQHF. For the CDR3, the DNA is TGTGCCAGCAGCGCCACCCCGACAGGGGCTTATAGCAATCAGCCCCAGCATTTT.

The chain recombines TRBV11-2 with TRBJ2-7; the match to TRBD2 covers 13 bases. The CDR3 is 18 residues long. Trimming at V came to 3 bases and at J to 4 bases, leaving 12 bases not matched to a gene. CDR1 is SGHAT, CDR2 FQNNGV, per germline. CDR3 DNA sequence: TGTGCCAGCAGCTTGTCCGCCCCGGGACTAGCGGGACTGTACGAGCAGTACTTC. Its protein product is CASSLSAPGLAGLYEQYF.

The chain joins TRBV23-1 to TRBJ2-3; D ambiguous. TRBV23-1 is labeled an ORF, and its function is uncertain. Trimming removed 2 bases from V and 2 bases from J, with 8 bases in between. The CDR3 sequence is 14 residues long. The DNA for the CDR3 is TGCGCCAGCAGTCAAGGCGGCTCCACAGATACGCAGTATTTT. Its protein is CASSQGGSTDTQYF.

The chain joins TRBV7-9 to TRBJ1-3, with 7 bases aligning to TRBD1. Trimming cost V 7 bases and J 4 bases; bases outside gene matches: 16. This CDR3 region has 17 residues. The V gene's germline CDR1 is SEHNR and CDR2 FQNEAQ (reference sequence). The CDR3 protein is CASNHHATGAEGNTIYF. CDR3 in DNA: TGTGCCAGCAACCACCATGCTACAGGGGCCGAAGGAAACACCATATATTTT.

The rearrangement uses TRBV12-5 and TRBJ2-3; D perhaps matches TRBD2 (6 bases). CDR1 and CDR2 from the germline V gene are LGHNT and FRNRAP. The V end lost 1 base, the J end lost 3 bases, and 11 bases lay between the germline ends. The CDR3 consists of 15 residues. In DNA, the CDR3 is TGTGCTAGTGGTTTGGACGGGACTGGGACAGATACGCAGTATTTT. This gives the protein CASGLDGTGTDTQYF.

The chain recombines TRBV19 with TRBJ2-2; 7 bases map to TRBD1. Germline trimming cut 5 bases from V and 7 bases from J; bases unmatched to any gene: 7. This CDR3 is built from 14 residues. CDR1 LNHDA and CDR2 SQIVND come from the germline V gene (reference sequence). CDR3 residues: CASSPGTANGELFF. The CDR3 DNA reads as TGTGCCAGTAGTCCCGGGACAGCCAACGGGGAGCTGTTTTTT.

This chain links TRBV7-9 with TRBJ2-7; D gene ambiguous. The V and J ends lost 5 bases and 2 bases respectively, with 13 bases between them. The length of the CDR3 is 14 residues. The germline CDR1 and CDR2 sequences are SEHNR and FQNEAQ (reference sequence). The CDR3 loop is CASSTGVLPYEQYF. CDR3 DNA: TGTGCCAGCAGCACGGGTGTACTACCCTACGAGCAGTACTTC.

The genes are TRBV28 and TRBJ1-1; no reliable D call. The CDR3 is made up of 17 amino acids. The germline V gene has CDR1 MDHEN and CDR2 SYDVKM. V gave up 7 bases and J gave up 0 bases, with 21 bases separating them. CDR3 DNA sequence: TGTGCCAGCACTCCCATCTGGGCGCTTACTGTGAACACTGAAGCTTTCTTT. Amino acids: CASTPIWALTVNTEAFF.

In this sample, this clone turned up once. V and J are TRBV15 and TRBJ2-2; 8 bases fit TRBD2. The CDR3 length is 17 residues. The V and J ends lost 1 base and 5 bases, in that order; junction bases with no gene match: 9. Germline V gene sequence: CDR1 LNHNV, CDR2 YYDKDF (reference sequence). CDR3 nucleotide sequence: TGTGCCACCAGCAGAGTGACGGGGGGGTTTCGTACCGGGGAGCTGTTTTTT. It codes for CATSRVTGGFRTGELFF.

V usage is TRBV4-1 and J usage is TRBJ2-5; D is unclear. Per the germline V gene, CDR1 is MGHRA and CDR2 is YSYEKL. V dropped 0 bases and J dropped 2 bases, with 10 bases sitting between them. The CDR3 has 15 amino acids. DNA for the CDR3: TGCGCCAGCAGCCAAGAGACTTGGCCTCAAGAGACCCAGTACTTC. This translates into CASSQETWPQETQYF.

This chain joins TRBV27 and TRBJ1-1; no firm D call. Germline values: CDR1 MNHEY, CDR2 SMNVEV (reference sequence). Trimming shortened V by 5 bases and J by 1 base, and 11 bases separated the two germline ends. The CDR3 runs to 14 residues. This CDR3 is CASSPATGNTEAFF. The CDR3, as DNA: TGTGCCAGCAGTCCGGCCACGGGGAACACTGAAGCTTTCTTT.

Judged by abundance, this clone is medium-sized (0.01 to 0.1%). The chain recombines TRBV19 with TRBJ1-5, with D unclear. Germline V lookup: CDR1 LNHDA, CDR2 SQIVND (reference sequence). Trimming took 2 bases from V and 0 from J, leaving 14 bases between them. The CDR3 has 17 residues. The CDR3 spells CASSINPPGYSNQPQHF. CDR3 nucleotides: TGTGCCAGTAGTATAAACCCTCCCGGGTATAGCAATCAGCCCCAGCATTTT.

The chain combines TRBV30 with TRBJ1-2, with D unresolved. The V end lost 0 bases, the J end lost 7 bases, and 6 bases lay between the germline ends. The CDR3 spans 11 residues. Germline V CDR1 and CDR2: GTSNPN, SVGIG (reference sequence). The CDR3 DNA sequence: TGTGCCTGGAGTGTATTGGCTGGCTACACCTTC. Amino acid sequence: CAWSVLAGYTF.

This CDR3 is CASSDGLAGYEQYF. CDR3 in DNA: TGTGCCAGCAGTGACGGACTAGCGGGATACGAGCAGTACTTC. The rearrangement links TRBV2 to TRBJ2-7; 12 bases map to TRBD2. Germline CDR1 and CDR2: SNHLY and FYNNEI. Trimming at V came to 3 bases and at J to 4 bases, leaving 1 base not matched to a gene. The CDR3 consists of 14 residues.

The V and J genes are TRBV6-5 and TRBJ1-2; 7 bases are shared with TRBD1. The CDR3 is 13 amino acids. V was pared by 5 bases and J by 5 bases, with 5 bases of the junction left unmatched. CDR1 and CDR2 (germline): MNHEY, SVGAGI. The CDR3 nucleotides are TGTGCCAGCAGTAAGGACAGGTCGTATGGCTACACCTTC. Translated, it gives CASSKDRSYGYTF.

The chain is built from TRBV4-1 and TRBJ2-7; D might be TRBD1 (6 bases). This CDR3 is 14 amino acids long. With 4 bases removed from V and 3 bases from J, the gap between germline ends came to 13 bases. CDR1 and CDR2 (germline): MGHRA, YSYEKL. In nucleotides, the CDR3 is TGCGCCAGCAGCCCGGACAGAAATTACTACGAGCAGTACTTC. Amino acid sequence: CASSPDRNYYEQYF.

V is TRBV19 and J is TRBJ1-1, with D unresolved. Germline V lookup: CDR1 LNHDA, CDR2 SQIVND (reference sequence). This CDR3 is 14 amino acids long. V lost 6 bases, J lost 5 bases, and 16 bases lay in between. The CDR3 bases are TGTGCCAGTAGCCCCCCGTGGGGTCGGACTGAAGCTTTCTTT. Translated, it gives CASSPPWGRTEAFF.

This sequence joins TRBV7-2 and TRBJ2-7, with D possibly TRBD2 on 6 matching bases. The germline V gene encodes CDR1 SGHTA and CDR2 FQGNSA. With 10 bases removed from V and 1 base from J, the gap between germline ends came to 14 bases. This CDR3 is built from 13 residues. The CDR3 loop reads CATEGRGSYEQYF. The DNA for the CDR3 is TGTGCCACGGAGGGGCGGGGATCCTACGAGCAGTACTTC.

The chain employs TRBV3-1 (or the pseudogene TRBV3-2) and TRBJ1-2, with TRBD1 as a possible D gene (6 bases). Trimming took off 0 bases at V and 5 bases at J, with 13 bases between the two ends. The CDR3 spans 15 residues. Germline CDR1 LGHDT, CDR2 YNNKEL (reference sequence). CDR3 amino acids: CASSQDTGGAYGYTF. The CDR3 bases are TGTGCCAGCAGCCAAGATACGGGGGGCGCGTATGGCTACACCTTC.